The 7 T cell receptor beta chains below all came from one sample that was sequenced in a study of blood T cell repertoires in COVID-19. Method: immunoSEQ multiplex PCR; TCRdb's copy keeps in-frame clones and lacks some. The profile shows 150,000 or so clones, just under 90% of them singletons. What was sequenced was peripheral blood. Receptor source: a woman in her 70s with COVID-19, enrolled during active disease.

This chain links TRBV6-4 with TRBJ2-2, with 8 bases fitting TRBD2. There are 16 residues in the CDR3. Looked up from germline, CDR1 is MRHNA and CDR2 is SNTAGT. Germline trimming cut 0 bases from V and 4 bases from J; bases unmatched to any gene: 4. In DNA form, the CDR3 reads TGTGCCAGCAGTGACTCGTACGGGGGGGCCACCGGGGAGCTGTTTTTT. It is translated as CASSDSYGGATGELFF.

The chain has TRBV18 and TRBJ2-7; no definite D call. Trimming cost V 3 bases and J 6 bases, with 9 bases left between them. The germline CDR1 and CDR2 sequences are KGHSH and LQKENI. CDR3 size: 12 residues. Written as DNA, the CDR3 is TGTGCCAGCTCACCTCGAGCCTTCGAGCAGTACTTC. Protein sequence: CASSPRAFEQYF.

This chain links TRBV5-4 with TRBJ2-3; weak D call: TRBD2 (5 bases). Germline CDR1 is SGHNT and CDR2 is YYREEE (reference sequence). Trimming stripped 0 bases from V and 1 base from J, with 12 bases between. CDR3 length: 16 amino acids. In nucleotides, the CDR3 is TGTGCCAGCAGCTTGGATCCCAGCGGCGGCACAGATACGCAGTATTTT. Translation: CASSLDPSGGTDTQYF.

Points on this clone: The sample contains more than one DNA sequence encoding this CDR3. CDR3 DNA: TGTGCCAGCAGCTTAACAGGCACTGAAGCTTTCTTT. Protein: CASSLTGTEAFF. The chain links TRBV7-9 to TRBJ1-1; tentative D call: TRBD1 (5 bases). The CDR3 has 12 amino acids. Germline V lookup: CDR1 SEHNR, CDR2 FQNEAQ (reference sequence). With 2 bases removed from V and 4 bases from J, the gap between germline ends came to 5 bases.

V is TRBV15 and J is TRBJ1-2, with 12 bases aligning to TRBD1. Trimming cost V 0 bases and J 4 bases; bases outside gene matches: 3. Per germline, CDR1 LNHNV and CDR2 YYDKDF (reference sequence). This CDR3 contains 16 residues. Here the CDR3 DNA reads TGTGCCACCAGCAGAGATACGGGACAGGGGGCCTATGGCTACACCTTC. Its protein product is CATSRDTGQGAYGYTF.

As regards this clone: Other DNA variants within this sample encode the same CDR3. The chain has TRBV18 and TRBJ1-1, with no clear D. The length of the CDR3 is 13 residues. Germline V gives CDR1 KGHSH, CDR2 LQKENI. The V end was cut by 3 bases, the J end by 1 base, with 6 bases between. In DNA form, the CDR3 reads TGTGCCAGCTCACCCGGGTCGAACACTGAAGCTTTCTTT. It encodes CASSPGSNTEAFF.

The J gene is TRBJ2-3, the V gene TRBV18; D might be TRBD1 (5 bases). Germline assignment: CDR1 KGHSH and CDR2 LQKENI. With 1 base removed from V and 3 bases from J, the gap between germline ends came to 11 bases. The CDR3 is 15 residues long. This CDR3 reads CASSPLDKQTDTQYF. The CDR3 nucleotides are TGTGCCAGCTCACCACTGGACAAGCAAACAGATACGCAGTATTTT.